One sample yielded the 11 T cell receptor beta chains listed below, sequenced in a study of tumor and adjacent non-tumor tissue in lung cancer. The template was RNA from unsorted bulk tissue. TCRbeta libraries were built with three rounds of nested PCR, modified from ARM-PCR. TCRdb re-analysed the multiplex PCR reads in MiXCR, keeping a single row per CDR3 protein. The sample has about 110,000 distinct CDR3 sequences; roughly 80% are singletons. The sequenced sample was lung tumor tissue. These receptors were taken from a woman in her sixties with non-small cell lung cancer.

With regard to this clonotype: Just one base apart from a much larger clone, this may be a read error. The rearrangement uses TRBV12-3 or TRBV12-4 and TRBJ2-7, with 8 bases fitting TRBD1. This CDR3 is built from 16 residues. Trimming cost V 3 bases and J 8 bases; bases outside gene matches: 15. CDR3 in amino acids: CASSFSRAGGKNKQYF. The CDR3 DNA follows: TGTGCCAGCAGTTTTTCGCGGGCAGGGGGCAAGAACAAGCAGTACTTC.

Note on this clonotype: The junction departs from germline at one end; a sequencing error may be responsible. The CDR3 DNA reads TGTGACAGCAACTTAACAGATACTCAGTGTTTC. It specifies CDSNLTDTQCF. V usage is TRBV11-2 and J usage is TRBJ2-3; D call uncertain. This CDR3 has 11 residues. The germline V gene encodes CDR1 SGHAT and CDR2 FQNNGV.

Concerning this clonotype itself: The germline gene is not matched at one end of the junction; a read error may be the cause. The chain carries TRBV11-2 and TRBJ1-2; tentative D call: TRBD1 (6 bases). CDR3 length: 15 residues. Germline loops: CDR1 SGHAT, CDR2 FQNNGV. CDR3 protein: CACSSAGWGALGYTF. DNA for the CDR3: TGTGCCTGCAGCTCGGCTGGCTGGGGGGCGCTTGGATACACCTTC.

This chain joins TRBV10-3 and TRBJ1-1; 8 bases are a match to TRBD1. Germline V gives CDR1 ENHRY, CDR2 SYGVKD. Trimming cost V 7 bases and J 0 bases; bases outside gene matches: 4. The CDR3 length is 14 residues. The CDR3 coding sequence is TGTGCCATCACCCGACAGGGGCTGAACACTGAAGCTTTCTTT. Residues: CAITRQGLNTEAFF.

For this clonotype: One end of the junction varies from germline; a read error may be responsible. The rearrangement joins TRBV7-8 to TRBJ1-4; 11 bases agree with TRBD1. This CDR3 has 15 amino acids. From germline, CDR1 is SGHVS and CDR2 FQNEAQ. The CDR3 coding sequence is TGTGCCAGCGGCTTAGTTGGGACAGGGGGTGAAAAACTGTTTTTT. It yields the protein CASGLVGTGGEKLFF.

The V gene is TRBV5-6, the J gene TRBJ1-4; no firm D call. In germline, CDR1 is SGHDT, CDR2 YYEEEE. This CDR3 is built from 13 residues. Trimming left V 4 bases short and J 8 bases short, with 12 bases between. CDR3 bases: TGTGCCAGCAGCCGGCAGTGGCTAGAAAAACTGTTTTTT. Its translation is CASSRQWLEKLFF.

To note about this clonotype: Being one base from a much bigger clone, this may be a read error. CDR3 nucleotide sequence: TGCGGTGCACCAAAGAGTCAGTCTATAAACAATGAGCAGTTCTTC. This gives the protein CGAPKSQSINNEQFF. V usage is TRBV20-1 and J usage is TRBJ2-1; D unclear. The CDR3 consists of 15 residues. Germline V gives CDR1 DFQATT, CDR2 SNEGSKA (reference sequence).

This clonotype was seen ten or more times. V and J are TRBV6-2 or TRBV6-3 and TRBJ1-4; D might be TRBD1 (6 bases). Trimming cost V 8 bases and J 4 bases, with 17 bases left between them. The CDR3 is 15 amino acids. CDR1 is MNHEY, CDR2 SVGEGT, per germline. CDR3 bases: TGTGCCAGCGGAGATCCCGGACAGCGTAATGAAAAACTGTTTTTT. Protein: CASGDPGQRNEKLFF.

In this sample, this clonotype is medium-sized (0.01 to 0.1%). The chain employs TRBV5-6 and TRBJ1-2; possible D gene TRBD1, 6 bases. V was clipped by 5 bases and J by 4 bases, with 18 bases between them. The CDR3 totals 15 residues. The germline V gene encodes CDR1 SGHDT and CDR2 YYEEEE. CDR3 nucleotides: TGTGCCAGCAGTAACCGGGACACCCTTGTCTATGGCTACACCTTC. It yields the protein CASSNRDTLVYGYTF.

Concerning this clonotype: A read error may produce the germline difference seen at one junction end. The V and J genes are TRBV11-1 and TRBJ2-2; TRBD2 might be the D (6 bases). This CDR3 is 17 amino acids long. The germline V gene encodes CDR1 SGHAT and CDR2 FQDESV (reference sequence). The CDR3 spells CASSPRLSGESTGELFF. Written as DNA, the CDR3 is TGTGCCAGCAGCCCGCGATTATCGGGAGAATCCACCGGGGAGCTGTTCTTT.

Of note for this clonotype: A read error may explain this, as a much larger clone is one base away. The gene calls are TRBV29-1 and TRBJ1-4; TRBD1 might be the D (6 bases). The CDR3 is 13 amino acids. In germline, CDR1 is SQVTM, CDR2 ANQGSEA. CDR3 DNA: TGCAGCGTTGTATCAGGGGTGAATGAAAACCTGTTTTTT. Protein: CSVVSGVNENLFF.